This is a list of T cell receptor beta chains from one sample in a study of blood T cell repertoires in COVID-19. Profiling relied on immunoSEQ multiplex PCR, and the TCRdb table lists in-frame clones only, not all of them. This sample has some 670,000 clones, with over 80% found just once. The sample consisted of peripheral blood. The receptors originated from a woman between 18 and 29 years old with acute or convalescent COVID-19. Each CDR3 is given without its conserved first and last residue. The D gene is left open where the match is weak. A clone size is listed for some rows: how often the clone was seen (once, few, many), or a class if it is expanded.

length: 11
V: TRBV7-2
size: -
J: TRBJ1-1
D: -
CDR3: ASRPREGGRAF

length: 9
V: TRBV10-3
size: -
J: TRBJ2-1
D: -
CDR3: AIGGPGEQF

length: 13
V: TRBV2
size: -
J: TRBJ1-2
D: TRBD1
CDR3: ASSELRTGGGGYT

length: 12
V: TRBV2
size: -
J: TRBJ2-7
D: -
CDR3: ASSDRFGSYEQY

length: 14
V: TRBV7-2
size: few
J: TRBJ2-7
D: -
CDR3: ASSLGKTTNDYEQY

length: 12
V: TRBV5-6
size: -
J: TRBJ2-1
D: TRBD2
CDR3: ASTFGTSLYEQF

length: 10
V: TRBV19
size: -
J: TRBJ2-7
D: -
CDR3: ASSRQPHEQY

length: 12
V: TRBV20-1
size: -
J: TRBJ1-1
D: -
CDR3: SASSRQGPTEAF

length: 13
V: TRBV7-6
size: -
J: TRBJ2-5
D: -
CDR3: ASSLGFAEGETQY

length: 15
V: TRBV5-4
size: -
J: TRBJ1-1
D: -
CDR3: ASKTTGGGHLNTEAF

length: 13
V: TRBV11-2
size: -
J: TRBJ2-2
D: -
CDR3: ASSLGEGGTGELF

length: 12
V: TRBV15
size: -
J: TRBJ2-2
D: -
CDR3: ATSTGMDTGELF

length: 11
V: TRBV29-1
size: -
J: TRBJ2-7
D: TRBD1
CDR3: SVTGTGTYEQY

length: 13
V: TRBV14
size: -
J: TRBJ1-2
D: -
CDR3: ASSPHREINYGYT

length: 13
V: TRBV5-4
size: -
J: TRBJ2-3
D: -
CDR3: ASSRRRGSTDTQY

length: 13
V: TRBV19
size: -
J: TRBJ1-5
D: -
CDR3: ASIWSSGSNQPQH

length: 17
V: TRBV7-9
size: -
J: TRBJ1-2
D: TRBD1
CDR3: ASSYIRSSWDRGQRGYT

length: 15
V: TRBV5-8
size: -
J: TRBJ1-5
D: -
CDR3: ASSLVRVGSSNQPQH

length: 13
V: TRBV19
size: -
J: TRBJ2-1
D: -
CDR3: ASSSLNGNYNEQF

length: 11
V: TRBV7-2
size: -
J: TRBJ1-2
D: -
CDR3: ASRLTGNYGYT

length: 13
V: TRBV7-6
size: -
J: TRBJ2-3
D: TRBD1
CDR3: ASSRRQGRTDTQY

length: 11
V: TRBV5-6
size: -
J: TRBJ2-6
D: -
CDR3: ASSLRQGGFLT

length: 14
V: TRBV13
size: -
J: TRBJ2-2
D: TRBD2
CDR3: ASSRRAGGNTGELF

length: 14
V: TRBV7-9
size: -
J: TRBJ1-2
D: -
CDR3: ASSYLGDTVYYGYT

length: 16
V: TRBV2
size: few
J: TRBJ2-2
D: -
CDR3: ASSENTGGGAGTGELF

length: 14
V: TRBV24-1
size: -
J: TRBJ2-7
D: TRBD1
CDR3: ATSDTRDRGSYEQY

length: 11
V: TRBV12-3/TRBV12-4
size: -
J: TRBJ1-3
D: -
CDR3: ASSFGQINTIY

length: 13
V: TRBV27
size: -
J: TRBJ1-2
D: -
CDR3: ASSPFGGSGDGYT

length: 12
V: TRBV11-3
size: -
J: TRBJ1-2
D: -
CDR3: ASSLWKEDYGYT

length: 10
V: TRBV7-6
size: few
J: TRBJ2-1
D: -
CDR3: ASSDQGNEQF

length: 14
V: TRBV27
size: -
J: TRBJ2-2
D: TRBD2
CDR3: ASSLIRERGNGELF

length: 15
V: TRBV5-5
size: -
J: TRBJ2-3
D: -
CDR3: ASSPGTSLGIADTQY

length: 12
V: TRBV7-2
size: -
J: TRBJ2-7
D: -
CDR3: ASSFSQATYEQY

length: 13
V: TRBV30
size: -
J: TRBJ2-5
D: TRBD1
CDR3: AWSVGQGVLETQY

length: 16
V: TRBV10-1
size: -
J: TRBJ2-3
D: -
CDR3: ASSEAPSGSHDTDTQY

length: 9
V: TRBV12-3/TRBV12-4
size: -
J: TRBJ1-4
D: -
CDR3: ASSPSEKLF

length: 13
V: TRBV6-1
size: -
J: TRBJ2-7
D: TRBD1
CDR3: ASSEWAGGAYEQY

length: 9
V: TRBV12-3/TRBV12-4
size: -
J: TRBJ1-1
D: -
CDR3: ASSVGPEAF

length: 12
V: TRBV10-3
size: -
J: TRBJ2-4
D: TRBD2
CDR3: AISYGGAKNIQY

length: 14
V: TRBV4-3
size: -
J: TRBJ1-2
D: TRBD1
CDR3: ASSQQDRTVIYGYT

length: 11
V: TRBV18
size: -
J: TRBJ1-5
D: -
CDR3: ASSVDTNQPQH

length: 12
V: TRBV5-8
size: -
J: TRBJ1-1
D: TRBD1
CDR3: ASSLVGQGTEAF

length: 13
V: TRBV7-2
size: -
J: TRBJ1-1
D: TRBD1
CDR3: ASSLQGAGSTEAF

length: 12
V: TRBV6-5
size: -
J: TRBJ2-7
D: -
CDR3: ASRPTGRVVEQY

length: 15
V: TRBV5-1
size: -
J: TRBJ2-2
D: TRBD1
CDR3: ASRRRTGSSTAGELF

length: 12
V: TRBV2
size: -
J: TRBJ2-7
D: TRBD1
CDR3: ASRDRGGPGEQY

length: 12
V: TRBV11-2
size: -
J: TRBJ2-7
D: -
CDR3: ASSRLRGLGEQY

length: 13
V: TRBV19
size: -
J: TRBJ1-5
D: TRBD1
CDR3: ASRPDRGLSQPQH